Here is one TCR beta chain with its context. This clonotype came up many times. Its antigen is currently not known. No much larger clone is present one base from it, and per-base qualities are unavailable. Graves' hyperthyroidism was defined as stable when no progression to ophthalmopathy occurred over 18 months of follow-up. Hyperthyroidism patients were newly diagnosed, with disease duration under 2 months, and aged 18 to 65 years. Exclusion was applied to patients with uncontrolled infections, other autoimmune diseases, pregnancy or lactation. Clinical symptoms, serum thyroxine and TRAb, thyroid ultrasound, and orbital computed tomography formed the basis for the diagnoses. PBMCs were isolated from 10 ml of fresh peripheral blood by Ficoll-Paque density gradient centrifugation. Total RNA was extracted with Trizol reagent, and quality was checked on an Agilent 2100 Bioanalyzer. Amplification of TCR beta CDR3 regions was carried out from RNA transcripts. The TCR CDR3 was subjected to a first round of RT-PCR using the HTBI primer set and the Qiagen OneStep RT-PCR kit. A second multiplex PCR round built the libraries, followed by size selection and purification. Paired-end sequencing of the libraries was performed with 100 bp reads on an Illumina HiSeq2000. Per the original workflow: SOAPnuke was used to process the raw data, throwing out any read that contained adapters or uncalled bases, had a mean Phred below 15, or lacked an exact constant-primer or identifier match. High-quality paired reads were merged using COPE v1.2.5, and each unique nucleotide sequence was defined as a clonotype. MiTCR v1.1 was used to align the clonotypes against IMGT TRBV, TRBD and TRBJ reference segments. The analysis included only V-J combinations with a frequency above 0.0001, which together covered 98% to 99.2% of the repertoires. A TCS score was defined as the ratio between F50 (clonal expansion) and ExV (chaos), using BLOSUM62-based TCRdist between CDR3 peptides within each V-J. Welch's t-statistics and random forest reduced roughly 540 V-J features to about 13, which were used in a naive Bayes classifier (R e1071). TCRdb's own reprocessing of the public reads used fastp at Q25 and MiXCR and kept productive beta chains. Rows are unified per CDR3 protein, each entry keeping the most common DNA and genes. The authors' filters were not applied to this entry. Here the sample has approximately 560,000 distinct CDR3 sequences; 15% to 18% occur a single time. Jointly, the top ten make up less than 9.5% of the sample.

These data originate in a study of T cells in Graves' hyperthyroidism and ophthalmopathy (dated by TCRdb to the late 2010s). Regarding the complete study: Peripheral blood samples were taken at the time of initial diagnosis, prior to any treatment. TCR V-J signatures able to tell the groups apart were searched for in a discovery cohort of 90 to 100 patients, of whom around 42 had Graves' ophthalmopathy and about 55 had stable Graves' hyperthyroidism. Prospective prediction of ophthalmopathy was tested in an independent validation cohort consisting of about 19 hyperthyroidism patients and 15 or so patients who later progressed to ophthalmopathy. The roughly 100 discovery patients were randomly divided into training and test sets at a 7:3 ratio. In addition, the study compared T-cell repertoires in thyroid tissue and in blood from about 6 Graves' hyperthyroidism patients. Once sampling was done, hyperthyroidism patients were given methimazole at a starting dose of 30 mg daily, whereas ophthalmopathy patients were given high-dose intravenous methylprednisolone. The paper reports TCR Vbeta CDR3 sequencing of some 140 peripheral blood samples: over 40 ophthalmopathy, about 75 hyperthyroidism and approximately 17 progressor patients.

Broad study findings and their caveats: A 13 V-J signature model separated ophthalmopathy from stable hyperthyroidism, with roughly 88% sensitivity and roughly 81% specificity in cross-validation and 80%/75% in testing. No statistical method was used to fix the sample size in advance, and group allocation was not hidden from the investigators. During validation, the model predicted progression to ophthalmopathy a median of around 7 months ahead of onset, with around 71% sensitivity and roughly 75% specificity. Most expanded thyroid clonotypes (frequency above 0.001) were also detected in blood, suggesting blood repertoires may reflect thyroid immune responses.

As encoded in the germline V gene, CDR1 is MNHNS while CDR2 is SASEGT. Deletion took 6 bases off V and 0 bases off J, with a span of 10 bases between the germline ends. The CDR3 spans 14 residues, from the cysteine through the phenylalanine. Only the CDR3 DNA is retained, 42 bases long and in frame from the first base. The sequence was obtained from a woman under 40 with Graves' hyperthyroidism. The chain is made from TRBV6-1 and TRBJ2-3; possibly the D gene is TRBD2, per 5 matching bases. Sequencing was carried out using blood. The DNA sequence is as follows: TGTGCCAGCAGGGTCCGGGAAAGCACAGATACGCAGTATTTT. The resulting protein is CASRVRESTDTQYF.